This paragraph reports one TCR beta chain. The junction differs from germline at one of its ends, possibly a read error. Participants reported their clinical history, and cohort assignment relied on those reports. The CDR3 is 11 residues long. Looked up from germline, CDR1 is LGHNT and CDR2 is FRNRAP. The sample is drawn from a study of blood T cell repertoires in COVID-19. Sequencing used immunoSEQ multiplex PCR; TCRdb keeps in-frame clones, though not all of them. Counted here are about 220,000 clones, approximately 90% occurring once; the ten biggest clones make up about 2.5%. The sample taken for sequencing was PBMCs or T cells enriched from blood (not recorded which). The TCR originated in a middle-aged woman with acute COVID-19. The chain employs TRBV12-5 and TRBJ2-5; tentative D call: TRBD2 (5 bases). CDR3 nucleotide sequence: TGTGCTAGTGGTTTGGTTGGGAGCCAGGACTTC. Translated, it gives CASGLVGSQDF.